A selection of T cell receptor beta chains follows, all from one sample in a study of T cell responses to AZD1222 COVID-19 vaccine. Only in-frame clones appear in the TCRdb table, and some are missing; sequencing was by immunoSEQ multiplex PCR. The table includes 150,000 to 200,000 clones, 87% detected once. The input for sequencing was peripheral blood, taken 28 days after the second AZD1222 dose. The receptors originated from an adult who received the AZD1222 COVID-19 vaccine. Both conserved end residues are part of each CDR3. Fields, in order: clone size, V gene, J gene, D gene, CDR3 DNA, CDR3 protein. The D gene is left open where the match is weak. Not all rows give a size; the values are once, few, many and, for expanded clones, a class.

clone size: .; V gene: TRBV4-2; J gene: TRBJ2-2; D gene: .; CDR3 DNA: TGTGCCAGCAGCCGAATAACTGGGTCCCTCCCCGGGGAGCTGTTTTTT; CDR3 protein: CASSRITGSLPGELFF
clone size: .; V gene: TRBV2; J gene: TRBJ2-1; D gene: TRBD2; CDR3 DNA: TGTGCCAGCAGTGAGTTGGGGGGGAGTTACAATGAGCAGTTCTTC; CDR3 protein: CASSELGGSYNEQFF
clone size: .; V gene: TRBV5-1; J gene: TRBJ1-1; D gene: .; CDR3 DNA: TGCGCCAGCAGCTATATGGGGCCAGGTGAAGCTTTCTTT; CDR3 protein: CASSYMGPGEAFF
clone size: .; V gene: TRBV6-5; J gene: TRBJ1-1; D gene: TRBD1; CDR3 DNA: TGTGCCAGCAGGGACAGGGCGATGAACACTGAAGCTTTCTTT; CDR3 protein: CASRDRAMNTEAFF
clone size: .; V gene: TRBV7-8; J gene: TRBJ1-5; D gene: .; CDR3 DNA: TGTGCCAGCAGCTTAGATCGGCAGCTCCGTCAGCCCCAGCATTTT; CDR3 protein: CASSLDRQLRQPQHF
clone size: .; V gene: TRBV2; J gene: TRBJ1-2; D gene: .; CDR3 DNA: TGTGCCAGCAACGCCGGCCTCACTAACTATGGCTACACCTTC; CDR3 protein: CASNAGLTNYGYTF
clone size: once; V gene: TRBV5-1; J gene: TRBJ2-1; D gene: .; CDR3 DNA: TGCGCCAGCAGCTTGGAACTAGCTGAGCAGTTCTTC; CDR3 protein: CASSLELAEQFF
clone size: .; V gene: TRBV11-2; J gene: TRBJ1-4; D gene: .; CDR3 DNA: TGTGCCAGCAGCTACAGAAGAGACTGGAATGAAAAACTGTTTTTT; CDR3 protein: CASSYRRDWNEKLFF
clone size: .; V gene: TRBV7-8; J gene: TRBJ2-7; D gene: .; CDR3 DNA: TGTGCCAGCAGCTTACGAACCGGGGCCGACTACGAGCAGTACTTC; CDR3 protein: CASSLRTGADYEQYF
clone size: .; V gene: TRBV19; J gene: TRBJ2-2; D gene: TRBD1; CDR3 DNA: TGTGCCAGTAGTGACAGGGGGAGGACCGGGGAGCTGTTTTTT; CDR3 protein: CASSDRGRTGELFF
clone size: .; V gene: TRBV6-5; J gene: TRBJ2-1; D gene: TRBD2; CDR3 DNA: TGTGCCAGCAGTTTGCTAGCGGGGGGTGGTGAGCAGTTCTTC; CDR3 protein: CASSLLAGGGEQFF
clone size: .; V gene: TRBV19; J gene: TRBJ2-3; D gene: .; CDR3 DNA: TGTGCCAGTAGGATGACGGGGGTACTGCAGGATACGCAGTATTTT; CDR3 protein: CASRMTGVLQDTQYF
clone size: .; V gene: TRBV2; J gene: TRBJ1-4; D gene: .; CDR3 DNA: TGTGCCAGCGACTTACTAGATGCAACTAATGAAAAACTGTTTTTT; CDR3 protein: CASDLLDATNEKLFF
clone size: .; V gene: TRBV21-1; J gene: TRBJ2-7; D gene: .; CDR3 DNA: TGTGCCAGCAGCAAAGACTTACCGGGCGTTACCTTTTACGAGCAGTACTTC; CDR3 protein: CASSKDLPGVTFYEQYF
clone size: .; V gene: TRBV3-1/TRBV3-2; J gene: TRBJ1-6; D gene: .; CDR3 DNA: TGTGCCAGCAGCCAAGAATGGGGTGCCCTAAATAATTCACCCCTCCACTTT; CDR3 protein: CASSQEWGALNNSPLHF
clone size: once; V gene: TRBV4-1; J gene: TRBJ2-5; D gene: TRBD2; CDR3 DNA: TGCGCCAGCAGCCAAGGATCGGCACTAGCGGGGGGGCCTGAGACCCAGTACTTC; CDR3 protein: CASSQGSALAGGPETQYF
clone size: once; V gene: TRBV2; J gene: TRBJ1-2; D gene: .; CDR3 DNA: TGTGCCAGCAGTCTAAACCGTAAGGGCTACACCTTC; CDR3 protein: CASSLNRKGYTF
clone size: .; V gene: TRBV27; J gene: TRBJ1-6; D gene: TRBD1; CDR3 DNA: TGTGCCAGCAGTGGGACAGCTAATTCACCCCTCCACTTT; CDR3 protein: CASSGTANSPLHF
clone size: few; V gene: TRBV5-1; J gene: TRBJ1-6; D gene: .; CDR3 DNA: TGCGCCAGCAGCTTGGTCGGCATGGGGAATTCACCCCTCCACTTT; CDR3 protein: CASSLVGMGNSPLHF
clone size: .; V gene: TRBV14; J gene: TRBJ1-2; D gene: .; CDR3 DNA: TGTGCCAGCAGCCAAGATCTTTCGTATGGCTACACCTTC; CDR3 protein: CASSQDLSYGYTF
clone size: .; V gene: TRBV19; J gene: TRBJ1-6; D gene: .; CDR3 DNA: TGTGCCAGTAGTTCCAACCCGGGGGGGCGTTCACCCCTCCACTTT; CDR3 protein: CASSSNPGGRSPLHF
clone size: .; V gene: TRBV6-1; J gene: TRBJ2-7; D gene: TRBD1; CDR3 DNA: TGTGCCAGCAGTGAAATACAGGGGATTTCGTACGAGCAGTACTTC; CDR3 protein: CASSEIQGISYEQYF
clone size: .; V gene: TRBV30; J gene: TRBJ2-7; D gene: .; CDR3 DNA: TGTGCCTGGAGTGTATCCGGGGGTCCCTACGAGCAGTACTTC; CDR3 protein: CAWSVSGGPYEQYF